The entry that follows covers one T cell receptor beta chain sequence. The antigen is unknown. These data are taken from a study of cytomegalovirus exposure and HLA in healthy donors. Looking at the study overall: Early release data held about 85 million unique TCRs from HLA-typed donors.

Points from the study as a whole: Links to common viral pathogens appeared, in a later analysis, for several of the most significant clusters. The listing of 150 to 200 TCR beta chains classed them as cytomegalovirus-associated.

The CDR3 consists of 16 residues. Trimming removed 4 bases from V and 3 bases from J; junction bases left unmatched: 3. The germline V gene encodes CDR1 MNHEY and CDR2 SVGAGI. It was with 60 Vbeta and 13 Jbeta primers that the PCR ran. Profiling relied on immunoSEQ multiplex PCR, and the TCRdb table lists in-frame clones only, not all of them. The sample records some 250,000 clones, 82% being singletons. This TCR was recovered from a woman in her forties in good health and CMV-seropositive. The chain recombines TRBV6-5 with TRBJ1-6, with TRBD1 matching over 10 bases. The sequenced sample consisted of PBMCs. CDR3: CASSFRTGGYNSPLHF. The DNA of the CDR3 is TGTGCCAGCAGTTTTCGGACAGGGGGCTATAATTCACCCCTCCACTTT.